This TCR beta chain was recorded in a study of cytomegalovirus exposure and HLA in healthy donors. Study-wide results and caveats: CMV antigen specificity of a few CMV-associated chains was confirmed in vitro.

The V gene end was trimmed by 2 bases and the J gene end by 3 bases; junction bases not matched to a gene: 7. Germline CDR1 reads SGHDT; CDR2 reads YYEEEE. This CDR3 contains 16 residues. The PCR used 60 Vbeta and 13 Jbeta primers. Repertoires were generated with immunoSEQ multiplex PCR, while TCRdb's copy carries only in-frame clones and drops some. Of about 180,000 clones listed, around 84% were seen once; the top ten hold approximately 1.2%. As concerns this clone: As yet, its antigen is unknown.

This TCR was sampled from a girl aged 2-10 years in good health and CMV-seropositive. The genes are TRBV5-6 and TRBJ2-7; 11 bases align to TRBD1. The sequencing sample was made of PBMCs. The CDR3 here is CASSFGTGGKLYEQYF. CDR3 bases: TGTGCCAGCAGCTTCGGGACAGGGGGTAAACTCTACGAGCAGTACTTC.